Described below is a single T cell receptor beta chain sequence and its context. No antigen is known for it. These data are taken from a study of beta chain features in type 1 diabetes. Study-level information: In all, roughly 98,000,000 sorted cells from all samples were analyzed. Whole-study results and caveats: cDNA-based reads could over-represent cells with high TCR expression. TCRB CDR3s from Type 1 diabetes patients were moderately but significantly shorter in all four CD4+ subsets.

Germline V gives CDR1 MRHNA, CDR2 SNTAGT. The CDR3 extends over 14 amino acids. The ends lost 5 bases at V and 5 bases at J; junction bases unmatched: 4. Every bit of the isolated RNA underwent reverse transcription, so sequencing read expressed TCRB transcripts. Each sample of naive, central memory or regulatory T cells had, on average, around 3.3 million reads. Assay: immunoSEQ multiplex PCR; the TCRdb copy retains only in-frame clones and omits some. This table holds some 660,000 clones, about 14% found once. Sequenced sample: naive CD4+ T cells from blood. This receptor was obtained from a man in his late teens or twenties with type 1 diabetes. This chain links TRBV6-4 with TRBJ2-1; 9 bases are a match to TRBD2. CDR3 residues: CASSRREGNNEQFF. As DNA, the CDR3 is TGTGCCAGCAGTCGGCGGGAGGGGAACAATGAGCAGTTCTTC.